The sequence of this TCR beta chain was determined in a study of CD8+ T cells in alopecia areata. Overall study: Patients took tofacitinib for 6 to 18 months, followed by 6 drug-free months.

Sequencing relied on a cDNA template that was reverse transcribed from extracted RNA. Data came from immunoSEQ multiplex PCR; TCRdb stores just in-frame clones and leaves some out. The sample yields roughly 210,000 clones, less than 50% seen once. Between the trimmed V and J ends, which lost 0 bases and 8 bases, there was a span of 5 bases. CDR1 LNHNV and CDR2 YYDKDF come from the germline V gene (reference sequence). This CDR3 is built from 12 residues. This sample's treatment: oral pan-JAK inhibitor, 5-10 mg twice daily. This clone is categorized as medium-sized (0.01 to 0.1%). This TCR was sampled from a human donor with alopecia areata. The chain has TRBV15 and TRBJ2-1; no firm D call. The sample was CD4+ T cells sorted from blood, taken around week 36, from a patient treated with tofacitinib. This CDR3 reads CATSRDWYEQFF. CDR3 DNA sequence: TGTGCCACCAGCAGAGATTGGTATGAGCAGTTCTTC.